This TCR beta chain emerged from a study of T cells in Graves' hyperthyroidism and ophthalmopathy. In the study overall: Sampling of peripheral blood happened at initial diagnosis, prior to any treatment.

The TCR beta CDR3 regions underwent amplification using RNA transcripts as the source. Carried out on the TCR CDR3, a first-round RT-PCR used the HTBI primer set. TCRdb re-called the multiplex PCR reads with MiXCR, one entry per CDR3 protein. Among about 560,000 distinct CDR3 sequences listed, approximately 15% were seen once. The receptor comes from a woman aged 18 to 35 with Graves' hyperthyroidism. The sequencing input was blood.

In nucleotides, the CDR3 is TGCGCCAGCAGCCCGAGAGGCGGAACTAGCACAGATACGCAGTATTTT. Amino acids: CASSPRGGTSTDTQYF. The chain joins TRBV4-3 to TRBJ2-3; D call uncertain. Per the germline V gene, CDR1 is LGHNA and CDR2 is YSLEER. CDR3 length: 16 amino acids. V lost 4 bases to trimming and J lost 0 bases, with 14 bases between them.